The rows below give T cell receptor beta chains drawn from one sample of a study of shared clonotypes between healthy human individuals. Here immunoSEQ multiplex PCR was the method, and the copy in TCRdb shows in-frame clones only, minus some. The table shows roughly 2.2 million clones, with just over 90% occurring only once. Input material: naive CD4+ T cells from PBMCs. The receptors here all came from a young man in good health. Some clones in this sample may be carry-over from other donors' samples. Both conserved end residues are part of each CDR3. A D gene is named only where the DNA matches it firmly.

D gene: NA
V gene: TRBV6-5
J gene: TRBJ1-3
CDR3 DNA: TGTGCCAGCAGTTACGACAGCGGAAACACCATATATTTT
CDR3 protein: CASSYDSGNTIYF

D gene: NA
V gene: TRBV10-2
J gene: TRBJ2-7
CDR3 DNA: TGCGCCAGCAGTGAGTCGCAGGGCAGAAGTGGCGAGCAGTACTTC
CDR3 protein: CASSESQGRSGEQYF

D gene: TRBD1
V gene: TRBV6-6
J gene: TRBJ1-6
CDR3 DNA: TGTGCCAGCAGCCGGGACAGGGAAGAGGGCCATTCACCCCTCCACTTT
CDR3 protein: CASSRDREEGHSPLHF

D gene: NA
V gene: TRBV5-1
J gene: TRBJ2-5
CDR3 DNA: TGCGCCAGCAGCTTGGAGGCAGCCCAAGAGACCCAGTACTTC
CDR3 protein: CASSLEAAQETQYF

D gene: TRBD2
V gene: TRBV25-1
J gene: TRBJ2-7
CDR3 DNA: TGTGCCAGCAGTGACGCAAAAACTAGCGGGGGCCTCGGTGGGCAGTACTTC
CDR3 protein: CASSDAKTSGGLGGQYF

D gene: NA
V gene: TRBV28
J gene: TRBJ1-2
CDR3 DNA: TGTGCCAGCAGTTTCGTCAGCGGAAACTATGGCTACACCTTC
CDR3 protein: CASSFVSGNYGYTF

D gene: NA
V gene: TRBV28
J gene: TRBJ1-2
CDR3 DNA: TGTGCCAGCCGTGAGACAGACTATGGCTACACCTTC
CDR3 protein: CASRETDYGYTF

D gene: NA
V gene: TRBV5-4
J gene: TRBJ2-1
CDR3 DNA: TGTGCCAGCAGCTTTAGTACCTATGAGCAGTTCTTC
CDR3 protein: CASSFSTYEQFF

D gene: TRBD2
V gene: TRBV7-3
J gene: TRBJ2-1
CDR3 DNA: TGTGCCAGCAGCCAAACTAGCGGGAGTTTCAATGAGCAGTTCTTC
CDR3 protein: CASSQTSGSFNEQFF

D gene: TRBD1
V gene: TRBV11-1
J gene: TRBJ2-6
CDR3 DNA: TGTGCCAGCAGACGAGACAGGGGAGGACTAGGGGCCAACGTCCTGACTTTC
CDR3 protein: CASRRDRGGLGANVLTF

D gene: NA
V gene: TRBV11-3
J gene: TRBJ1-3
CDR3 DNA: TGTGCCAGCAGCCTGGGGGGAGCTGGAAACACCATATATTTT
CDR3 protein: CASSLGGAGNTIYF

D gene: NA
V gene: TRBV6-6
J gene: TRBJ2-1
CDR3 DNA: TGTGCCAGCAGTTACATAGCAGGGTCAGTTTACAATGAGCAGTTCTTC
CDR3 protein: CASSYIAGSVYNEQFF

D gene: NA
V gene: TRBV4-3
J gene: TRBJ2-2
CDR3 DNA: TGCGCCAGCAGCCAAGAGCCCCGAGTGGGCGGGGAGCTGTTTTTT
CDR3 protein: CASSQEPRVGGELFF

D gene: TRBD2
V gene: TRBV7-3
J gene: TRBJ2-3
CDR3 DNA: TGTGCCAGCAGCACTCGTAGCGGGAGGACGCCAGATACGCAGTATTTT
CDR3 protein: CASSTRSGRTPDTQYF

D gene: NA
V gene: TRBV6-5
J gene: TRBJ2-2
CDR3 DNA: TGTGCCAGCAGGTACCCCAACACCGGGGAGCTGTTTTTT
CDR3 protein: CASRYPNTGELFF

D gene: TRBD1
V gene: TRBV6-6
J gene: TRBJ2-5
CDR3 DNA: TGTGCCAGCAGTGAGACAGGGTTTTTTGGGACCCAGTACTTC
CDR3 protein: CASSETGFFGTQYF

D gene: TRBD1
V gene: TRBV6-5
J gene: TRBJ2-5
CDR3 DNA: TGTGCCAGCAGTTACTCAGGGACAGGGGGTAAAGAGACCCAGTACTTC
CDR3 protein: CASSYSGTGGKETQYF

D gene: NA
V gene: TRBV19
J gene: TRBJ2-7
CDR3 DNA: TGTGCCAGTAGTATAATAAACTCCTACGAGCAGTACTTC
CDR3 protein: CASSIINSYEQYF

D gene: NA
V gene: TRBV5-1
J gene: TRBJ2-1
CDR3 DNA: TGCGCCAGCAGGGCCCAGGGAGTTTCCTACAATGAGCAGTTCTTC
CDR3 protein: CASRAQGVSYNEQFF

D gene: NA
V gene: TRBV7-2
J gene: TRBJ2-3
CDR3 DNA: TGTGCCAGCAGCTCGCGAGATAGGGTAGCCCAAACAGATACGCAGTATTTT
CDR3 protein: CASSSRDRVAQTDTQYF

D gene: TRBD2
V gene: TRBV9
J gene: TRBJ2-1
CDR3 DNA: TGTGCCAGCAGCGTCCTACTAGCGGGAAACGGGAATGAGCAGTTCTTC
CDR3 protein: CASSVLLAGNGNEQFF

D gene: NA
V gene: TRBV5-4
J gene: TRBJ2-5
CDR3 DNA: TGTGCCAGCAGCTCCCAGGGGCGGATGGAGACCCAGTACTTC
CDR3 protein: CASSSQGRMETQYF

D gene: NA
V gene: TRBV4-3
J gene: TRBJ1-2
CDR3 DNA: TGCGCCAGCAGCCAAGAGGTGTGGGACGCGTATGGCTACACCTTC
CDR3 protein: CASSQEVWDAYGYTF

D gene: TRBD2
V gene: TRBV28
J gene: TRBJ2-5
CDR3 DNA: TGTGCCAGCGGGCTAGCGGGGGCACAAGAGACCCAGTACTTC
CDR3 protein: CASGLAGAQETQYF

D gene: TRBD2
V gene: TRBV5-4
J gene: TRBJ2-7
CDR3 DNA: TGTGCCAGCAGCTCGGGGGGAACCGGCAATACTTTTTACGAGCAGTACTTC
CDR3 protein: CASSSGGTGNTFYEQYF

D gene: NA
V gene: TRBV6-5
J gene: TRBJ2-7
CDR3 DNA: TGTGCCAGCAGTTACTCACGACAGGGCGGGGCCTACGAGCAGTACTTC
CDR3 protein: CASSYSRQGGAYEQYF

D gene: TRBD1
V gene: TRBV5-1
J gene: TRBJ2-5
CDR3 DNA: TGCGCCAGCACCCTCTTCGCACCGACAGGGGGGGAGACCCAGTACTTC
CDR3 protein: CASTLFAPTGGETQYF